This T cell receptor (beta chain) was sequenced in a study of Graves' ophthalmopathy and Graves' hyperthyroidism. CDR3 regions of TCR beta were amplified from RNA transcripts. Scientists carried out first-round RT-PCR using HTBI primers and then a second-round multiplex PCR. TCRdb analysed the multiplex PCR reads with MiXCR anew, one entry per CDR3 protein. The sample yields about 200,000 distinct CDR3 sequences, around 28% seen once. Germline CDR1 and CDR2: KGHDR and SFDVKD. The germline V and J ends were trimmed by 3 bases and 8 bases, with 15 bases remaining between them. CDR3 length: 14 amino acids.

The source is a man between 45 and 60 years old with Graves' ophthalmopathy. What was sequenced was peripheral blood. The chain employs TRBV24-1 and TRBJ1-2; the D gene is possibly TRBD1 (6 bases). The CDR3 coding sequence is TGTGCCACCAGTGATGAGGGGGGCGTGGAGGGCTACACCTTC. The encoded protein is CATSDEGGVEGYTF.